The TCR beta chain described here comes from a study of shared clonotypes between healthy human individuals. Repertoires were generated with immunoSEQ multiplex PCR, while TCRdb's copy carries only in-frame clones and drops some. The sample records millions of clones, 85% to 95% being singletons. V trimming: 0 bases; J trimming: 5 bases; junction bases outside the gene matches: 8. This CDR3 is 16 amino acids long. Per germline, CDR1 LNHNV and CDR2 YYDKDF (reference sequence). The donor cohort consisted entirely of Caucasian adults residing in Nashville, Tennessee. This TCR was sampled from a man between 18 and 29 years old in good health. Source material: naive CD4+ T cells sorted from blood. As to subset: CD45RA+ positively selected. V and J are TRBV15 and TRBJ2-7; 9 bases line up with TRBD2. CDR3 nucleotides: TGTGCCACCAGCAGAGATTGGGCGGGAGGGACAAACGAGCAGTACTTC. This sequence encodes CATSRDWAGGTNEQYF.